This T cell receptor beta chain is from a study of T cells in localized non-small cell lung cancer. V lost 1 base to trimming and J lost 5 bases, with 15 bases between them. From germline, CDR1 is LNHNV and CDR2 YYDKDF (reference sequence). The CDR3 is 16 amino acids. Worth noting for this clone: Its cognate antigen is unknown.

Sequencing used immunoSEQ multiplex PCR; TCRdb keeps in-frame clones, though not all of them. The sample shows roughly 19,000 clones, approximately 83% of them seen only once. Overall study results and limits: Greater blood T cell density accompanied longer overall survival.

The receptor's source is a man aged 40 to 70 with stage I lung adenocarcinoma. V gene TRBV15 combines with J gene TRBJ2-1, with D perhaps given as TRBD1 or TRBD2 (6 bases each). The specimen comprised peripheral blood, sampled before any cancer treatment. The CDR3 nucleotides are TGTGCCACCAGCAGAGCCCCCGGGGGCTTGGACAATGAGCAGTTCTTC. It is translated as CATSRAPGGLDNEQFF.